The T cell receptor (beta chain) described here comes from a study of beta chain features in type 1 diabetes. General study points: Moderate yet significant TCRB CDR3 shortening was seen in Type 1 diabetes patients in all four CD4+ subsets.

This clone came up a few times. The antigen is unknown. Isolated RNA was reverse transcribed in full, so expressed TCRB transcripts were sequenced. Clones were sequenced by immunoSEQ multiplex PCR, and TCRdb holds only the in-frame ones, with some missing. The sample contains about 340,000 clones, approximately 9.7% of which appear only once. This CDR3 has 13 residues. The V end was cut by 4 bases, the J end by 5 bases, with 12 bases between. The germline gives CDR1 SGHDT, CDR2 YYEEEE. CD45RO/CCR7/CD25/CD127/CD95/CD27 staining was used to isolate CD4+ naive, central memory, regulatory and stem cell-like memory cells by sorting.

The V call is TRBV5-6, the J call TRBJ2-5; no firm D call. This TCR was recovered from a man aged 30-40 years with type 1 diabetes. The sample taken for sequencing was central memory CD4+ T cells from blood. The CDR3 DNA reads TGTGCCAGCAGCAAGGACGGGCTCGAGACCCAGTACTTC. Translating it yields CASSKDGLETQYF.